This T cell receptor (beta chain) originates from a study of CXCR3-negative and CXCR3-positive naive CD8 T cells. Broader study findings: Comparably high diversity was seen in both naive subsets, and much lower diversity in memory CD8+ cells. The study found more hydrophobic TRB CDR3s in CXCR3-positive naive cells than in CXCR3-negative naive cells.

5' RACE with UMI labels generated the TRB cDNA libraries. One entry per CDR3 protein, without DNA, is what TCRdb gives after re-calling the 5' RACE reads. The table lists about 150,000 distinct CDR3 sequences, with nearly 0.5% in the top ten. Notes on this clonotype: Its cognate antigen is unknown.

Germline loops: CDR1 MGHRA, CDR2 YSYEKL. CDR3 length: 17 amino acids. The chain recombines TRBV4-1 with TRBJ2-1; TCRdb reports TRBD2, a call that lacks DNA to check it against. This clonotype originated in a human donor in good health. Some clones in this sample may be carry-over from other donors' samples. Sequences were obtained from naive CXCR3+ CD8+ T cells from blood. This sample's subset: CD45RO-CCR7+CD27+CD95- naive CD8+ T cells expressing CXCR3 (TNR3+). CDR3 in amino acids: CASSQGQGLTTYNEQFF.